This paragraph reports one T cell receptor beta chain. The data stem from a study of blood T cells in healthy people across ages. Study context: There was about one barcoded beta molecule captured by template switching per two T cells.

Primed by a sample-barcoded 5' primer and a J-beta primer mix, a second PCR proceeded for about 6 to 11 cycles. TCRdb passed the 5' RACE reads through MiXCR, listing each CDR3 protein once. The profile covers 1 million or so distinct CDR3 sequences, with 45% appearing a single time and over 15% taken by the ten largest. V gave up 6 bases and J gave up 0 bases, with 10 bases separating them. Per the germline V gene, CDR1 is SNHLY and CDR2 is FYNNEI. The length of the CDR3 is 14 residues. Sequences were obtained from blood. This clonotype was sampled from a woman aged 60-75 years in good health. This chain uses TRBV2 with TRBJ2-3; D unresolved. CDR3 residues: CASRPRPSTDTQYF. The CDR3, as DNA: TGTGCCAGCAGGCCTAGACCTAGCACAGATACGCAGTATTTT.